This T cell receptor beta chain originates from a study of blood T cell repertoires in COVID-19. Per the original methods: Amplified reference gene primers provided the basis for estimating nucleated cell counts. Method: immunoSEQ multiplex PCR; TCRdb's copy keeps in-frame clones and lacks some. V, J and clone size are those of that table, while D and trimming were read from the DNA. The sample carries almost 500,000 clones, less than 90% recorded once. V was pared by 2 bases and J by 1 base, with 12 bases between. The germline CDR1 and CDR2 sequences are SGHVS and FNYEAQ. The CDR3 totals 15 residues.

This sequence originates from a woman between 55 and 75 years old who had recovered from COVID-19. The genes are TRBV7-6 and TRBJ2-7; tentative D call: TRBD1 (6 bases). The specimen sequenced was PBMCs or T cells enriched from blood (not recorded which). Here the CDR3 DNA reads TGTGCCAGCAGCTTAAAGCCGGACAGTTCCTACGAGCAGTACTTC. Its translation: CASSLKPDSSYEQYF.